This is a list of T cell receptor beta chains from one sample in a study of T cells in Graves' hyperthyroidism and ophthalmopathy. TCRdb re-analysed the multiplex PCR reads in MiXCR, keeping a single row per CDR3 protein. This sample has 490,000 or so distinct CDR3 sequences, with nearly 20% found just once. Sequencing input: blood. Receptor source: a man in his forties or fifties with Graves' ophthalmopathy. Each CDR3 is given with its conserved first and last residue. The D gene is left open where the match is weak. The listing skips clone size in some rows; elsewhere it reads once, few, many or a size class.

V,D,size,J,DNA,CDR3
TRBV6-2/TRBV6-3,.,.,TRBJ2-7,TGTGCCAGCATGAGGGGCAAAGGTTACGAGCAGTACTTC,CASMRGKGYEQYF
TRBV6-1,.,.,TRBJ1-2,TGTGCCAGCAGACTAGGACAGAACTATGGCTACACCTTC,CASRLGQNYGYTF
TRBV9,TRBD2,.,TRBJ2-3,TGTGCCAGCAGCGTAGCTCGGCTAGCGGGAGCAGATACGCAGTATTTT,CASSVARLAGADTQYF
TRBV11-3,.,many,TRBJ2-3,TGTGCCAGCAGCGGGCGCCTCGGGACTAGCACAGATACGCAGTATTTT,CASSGRLGTSTDTQYF
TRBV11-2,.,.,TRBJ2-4,TGTGCCAGCAGCACCCGGACGGGAAACATTCAGTACTTC,CASSTRTGNIQYF
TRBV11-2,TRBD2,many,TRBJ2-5,TGTGCCAGCAGGAAGCTAGGGTCACTAGCGGGGGAGACCCAGTACTTC,CASRKLGSLAGETQYF
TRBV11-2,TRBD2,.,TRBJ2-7,TGTGCCAGCAGCCCGGGGACTAGCGGGAGGGAGCAGTACTTC,CASSPGTSGREQYF
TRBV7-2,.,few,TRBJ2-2,TGTGCCAGCAGCTTACTTTTTTCCACCGGGGAGCTGTTTTTT,CASSLLFSTGELFF
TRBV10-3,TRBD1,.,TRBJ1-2,TGTGCCATCAGCGGACAGGGTGCCCACTATGGCTACACCTTC,CAISGQGAHYGYTF
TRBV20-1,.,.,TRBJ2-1,TGCAGTGCTAGAGGCGGGGGCGGGTCCTACAATGAGCAGTTCTTC,CSARGGGGSYNEQFF
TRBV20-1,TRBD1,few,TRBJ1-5,TGCAGTGGGATACAAGGGACAGGGGGCTATCAGCCCCAGCATTTT,CSGIQGTGGYQPQHF
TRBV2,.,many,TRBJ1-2,TGTGCCAGCAGTGAAGAGACAAATTATGGCTACACCTTC,CASSEETNYGYTF
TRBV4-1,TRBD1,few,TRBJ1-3,TGCGCCAGCAGTGGACAGGCTAATGAACACTCTGGAAACACCATATATTTT,CASSGQANEHSGNTIYF
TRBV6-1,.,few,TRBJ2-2,TGTGCCAGCAGTGCCCTGCACTCGTCGGGCGGGGAGCTGTTTTTT,CASSALHSSGGELFF
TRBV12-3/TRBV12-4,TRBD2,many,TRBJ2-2,TGTGCCAGCAGGCCAGCGGGGGGGCGGACCGGGGAGCTGTTTTTT,CASRPAGGRTGELFF
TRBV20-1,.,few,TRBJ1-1,TGCAGTGCTGGGAAAGACAGGAACACTGAAGCTTTCTTT,CSAGKDRNTEAFF
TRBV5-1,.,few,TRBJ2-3,TGCGCCAGCAGCCAAGGACTAAGCACAGATACGCAGTATTTT,CASSQGLSTDTQYF
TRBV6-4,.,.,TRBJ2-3,TGTGCCAGCAGTGCGACGGTGTTCTCAACAGATACGCAGTATTTT,CASSATVFSTDTQYF
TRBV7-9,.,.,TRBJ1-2,TGTGCCAGCAGCCCTCACCAAGTTGGAGGCTACACCTTC,CASSPHQVGGYTF
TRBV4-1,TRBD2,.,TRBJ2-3,TGCGCCAGCAGCCTCCAACTAGCGGGACCCACGAATACGCAGTATTTT,CASSLQLAGPTNTQYF
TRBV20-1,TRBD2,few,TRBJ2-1,TGCAGTGCTAGAGATTGGTCTAGCGGCAATGAGCAGTTCTTC,CSARDWSSGNEQFF
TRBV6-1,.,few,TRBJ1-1,TGTGCCAGCAGTTACACAAGTAGGGGAAACACTGAAGCTTTCTTT,CASSYTSRGNTEAFF
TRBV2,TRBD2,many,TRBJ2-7,TGTGCCAGCAAGTTTTCGAGCGGGGCCTACGAGCAGTACTTC,CASKFSSGAYEQYF
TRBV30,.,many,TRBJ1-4,TGTGCCTGGAGGTCCGCGAAGGTTGAAAAACTGTTTTTT,CAWRSAKVEKLFF
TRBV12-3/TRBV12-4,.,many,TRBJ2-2,TGTGCCAGCAGTTTTAACACCGGGGAGCTGTTTTTT,CASSFNTGELFF
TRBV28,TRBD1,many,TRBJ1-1,TGTGCCACCCTTGACAGGGTGAACACTGAAGCTTTCTTT,CATLDRVNTEAFF
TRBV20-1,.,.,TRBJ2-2,TGCAGTGCTATTGAGGGTCGAGGGAGAGACACCGGGGAGCTGTTTTTT,CSAIEGRGRDTGELFF
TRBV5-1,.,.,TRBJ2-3,TGCGCCAGCGTTCGCTCTACAGGGTTCACAGATACGCAGTATTTT,CASVRSTGFTDTQYF
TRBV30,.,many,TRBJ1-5,TGTGCCTGGAGTCAACAAGGGGTACAGCCCCAGCATTTT,CAWSQQGVQPQHF
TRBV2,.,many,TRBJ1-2,TGTGCCAGCAGCCCGAGTCGAATGGGCTATGGCTACACCTTC,CASSPSRMGYGYTF
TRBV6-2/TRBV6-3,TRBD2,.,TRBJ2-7,TGTGCCAGCAGCCTTGCGGGAGGGAAATTCGAGCAGTACTTC,CASSLAGGKFEQYF
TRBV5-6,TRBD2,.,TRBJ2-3,TGTGCCAGCAGCCTGGCGGCTAGCGGGAGTTCCGATACGCAGTATTTT,CASSLAASGSSDTQYF
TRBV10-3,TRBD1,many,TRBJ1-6,TGTGCCATCAGTGGGACAGGCTATAATTCACCCCTCCACTTT,CAISGTGYNSPLHF
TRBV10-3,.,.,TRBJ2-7,TGTGCCATCGGCGGGTCGAGCGGAGGGGAGTACTACGAGCAGTACTTC,CAIGGSSGGEYYEQYF
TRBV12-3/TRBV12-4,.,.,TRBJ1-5,TGTGCCAGCAGTTACGGGGGCCTACAGCCCCAGCATTTT,CASSYGGLQPQHF
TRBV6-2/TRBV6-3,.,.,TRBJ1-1,TGTGCCAGCACCCCGACCCAGGCTGACACTGAAGCTTTCTTT,CASTPTQADTEAFF
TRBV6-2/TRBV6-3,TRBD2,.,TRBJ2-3,TGTGCCATCACTAGCGGGCTCACAGATACGCAGTATTTT,CAITSGLTDTQYF
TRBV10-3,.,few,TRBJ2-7,TGTGCCACCGTGAGGGACGGACCCTACGAGCAGTACTTC,CATVRDGPYEQYF
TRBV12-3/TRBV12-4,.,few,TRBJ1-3,TGTGCCAGCAGTCCCTGGGGAGTCTCTGGAAACACCATATATTTT,CASSPWGVSGNTIYF
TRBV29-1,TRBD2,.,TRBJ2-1,TGCAGCGTCGGACTAGCGGGGCGGTACAATGAGCAGTTCTTC,CSVGLAGRYNEQFF
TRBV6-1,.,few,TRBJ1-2,TGTGCCAGCGGGATTGGGGTTGGCTACACCTTC,CASGIGVGYTF
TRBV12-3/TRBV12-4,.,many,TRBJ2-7,TGTGCCAGCAGTTGGGGGCAGCTTTCCTACGAGCAGTACTTC,CASSWGQLSYEQYF
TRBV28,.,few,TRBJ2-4,TGTGCCAGCAGTGCGACAGGTCTGGCCAAAAACATTCAGTACTTC,CASSATGLAKNIQYF
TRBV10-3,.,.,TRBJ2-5,TGTGCCATCAGTGTCAGGGAAGAGACCCAGTACTTC,CAISVREETQYF
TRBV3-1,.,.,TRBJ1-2,TGTGCCAGCACCACGGCCTCTAACTATGGCTACACCTTC,CASTTASNYGYTF
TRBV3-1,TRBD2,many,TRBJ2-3,TGTGCCAGCAGCTCTCTCTCACGGAGCGGGGGCCTCACAGATACGCAGTATTTT,CASSSLSRSGGLTDTQYF
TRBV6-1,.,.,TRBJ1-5,TGTGCCAGCAGTGGGGGATACAATCAGCCCCAGCATTTT,CASSGGYNQPQHF
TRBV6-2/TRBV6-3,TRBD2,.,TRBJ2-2,TGTGCCAGCAGCAGTAGCGGGGGCCCTGGGGAGCTGTTTTTT,CASSSSGGPGELFF
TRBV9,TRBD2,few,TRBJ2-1,TGTGCCAGCAGCGTAGAACGGGGGGGCCACAATGAGCAGTTCTTC,CASSVERGGHNEQFF
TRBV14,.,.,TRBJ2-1,TGTGCCAGCAGTCCCATCGTTGGCAGCTCCTACAATGAGCAGTTCTTC,CASSPIVGSSYNEQFF
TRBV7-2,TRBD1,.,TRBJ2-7,TGTGCCAGCAGCTTTTCTTCCGGGACAGGGGCCTACGAGCAGTACTTC,CASSFSSGTGAYEQYF
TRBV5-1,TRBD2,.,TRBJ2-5,TGCGCCAGCAGCTTGGAGGCGGGAGGGCCCTCGGAGACCCAGTACTTC,CASSLEAGGPSETQYF
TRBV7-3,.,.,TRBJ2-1,TGTGCCAGCAGCTTTGCCTCTCTCAATGAGCAGTTCTTC,CASSFASLNEQFF
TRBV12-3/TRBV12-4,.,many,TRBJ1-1,TGTGCCAGCAGTTTAACCGCCAGGAACACTGAAGCTTTCTTT,CASSLTARNTEAFF
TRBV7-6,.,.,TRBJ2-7,TGTGCCAGCAGCTTAGGGAACGGAGGTGGGCTCGAGCAGTACTTC,CASSLGNGGGLEQYF
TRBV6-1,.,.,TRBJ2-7,TGTGCCAGCAGTGAAGCTGAGGGACCCTACGAGCAGTACTTC,CASSEAEGPYEQYF
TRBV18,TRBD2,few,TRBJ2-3,TGTGCCAGCTCACTGTCTAGCGGGAGGAGAACAGATACGCAGTATTTT,CASSLSSGRRTDTQYF
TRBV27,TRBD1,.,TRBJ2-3,TGTGCCAGCAGTTTCCAAAACAGGGGGTATGCCACAGATACGCAGTATTTT,CASSFQNRGYATDTQYF